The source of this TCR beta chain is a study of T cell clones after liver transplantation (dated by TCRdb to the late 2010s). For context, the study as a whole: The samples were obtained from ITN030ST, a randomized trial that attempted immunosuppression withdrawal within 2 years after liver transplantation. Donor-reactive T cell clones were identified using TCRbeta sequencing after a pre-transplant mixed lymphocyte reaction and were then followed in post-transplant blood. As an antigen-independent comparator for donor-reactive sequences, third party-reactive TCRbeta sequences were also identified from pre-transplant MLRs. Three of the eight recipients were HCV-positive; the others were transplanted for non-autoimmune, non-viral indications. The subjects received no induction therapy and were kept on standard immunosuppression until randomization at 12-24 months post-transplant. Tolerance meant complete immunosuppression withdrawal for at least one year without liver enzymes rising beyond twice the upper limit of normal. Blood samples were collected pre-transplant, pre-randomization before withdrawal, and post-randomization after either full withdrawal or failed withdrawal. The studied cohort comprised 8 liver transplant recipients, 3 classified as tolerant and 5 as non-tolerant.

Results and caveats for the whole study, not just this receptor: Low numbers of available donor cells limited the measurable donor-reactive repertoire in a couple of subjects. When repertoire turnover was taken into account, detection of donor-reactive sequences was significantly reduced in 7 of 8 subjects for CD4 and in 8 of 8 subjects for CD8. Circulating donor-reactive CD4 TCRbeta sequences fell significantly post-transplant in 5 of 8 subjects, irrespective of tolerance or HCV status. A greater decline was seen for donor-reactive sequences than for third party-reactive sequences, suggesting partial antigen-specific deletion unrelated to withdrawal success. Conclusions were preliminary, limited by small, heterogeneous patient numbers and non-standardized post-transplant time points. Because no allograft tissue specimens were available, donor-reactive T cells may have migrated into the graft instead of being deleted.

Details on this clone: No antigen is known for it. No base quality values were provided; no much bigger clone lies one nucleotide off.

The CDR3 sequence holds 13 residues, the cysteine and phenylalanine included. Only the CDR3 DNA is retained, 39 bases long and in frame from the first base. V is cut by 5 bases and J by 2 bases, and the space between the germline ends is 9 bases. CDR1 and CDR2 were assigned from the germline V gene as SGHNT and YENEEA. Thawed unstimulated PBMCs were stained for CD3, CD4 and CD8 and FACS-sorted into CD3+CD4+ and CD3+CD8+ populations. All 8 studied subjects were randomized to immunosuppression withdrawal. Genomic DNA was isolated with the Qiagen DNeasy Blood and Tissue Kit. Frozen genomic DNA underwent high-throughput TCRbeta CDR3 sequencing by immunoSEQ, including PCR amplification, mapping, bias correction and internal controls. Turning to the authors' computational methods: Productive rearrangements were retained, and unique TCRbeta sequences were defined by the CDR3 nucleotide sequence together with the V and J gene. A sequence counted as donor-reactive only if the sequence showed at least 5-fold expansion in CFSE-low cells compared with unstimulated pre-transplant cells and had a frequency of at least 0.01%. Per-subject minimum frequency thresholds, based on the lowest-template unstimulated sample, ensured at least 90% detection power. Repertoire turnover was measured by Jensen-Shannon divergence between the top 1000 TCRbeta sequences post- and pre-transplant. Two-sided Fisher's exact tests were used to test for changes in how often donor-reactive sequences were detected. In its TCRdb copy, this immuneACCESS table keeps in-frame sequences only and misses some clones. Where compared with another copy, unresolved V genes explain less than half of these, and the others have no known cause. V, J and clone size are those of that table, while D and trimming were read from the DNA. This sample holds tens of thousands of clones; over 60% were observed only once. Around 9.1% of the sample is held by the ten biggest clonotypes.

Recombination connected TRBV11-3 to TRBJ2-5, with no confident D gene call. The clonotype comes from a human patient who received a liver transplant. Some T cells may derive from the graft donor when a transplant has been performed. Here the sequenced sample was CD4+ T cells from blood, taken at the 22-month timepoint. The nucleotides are TGTGCCAGCAGCCTATCAGAACAAGAGACCCAGTACTTC. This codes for CASSLSEQETQYF.